Below, one T cell receptor (beta chain) is given with its context. This entry belongs to a study of blood T cell repertoires in COVID-19. The CDR3 runs to 15 residues. With 6 bases clipped from V and 10 bases from J, the junction kept 7 bases outside the gene matches. Germline lookup yields CDR1 MNHNY and CDR2 SVGAGI (reference sequence). The assay was immunoSEQ multiplex PCR, and TCRdb's table has in-frame clones only and misses some. The sample lists 350,000 or so clones, roughly 89% seen once, with over 3.5% in the top ten. Those enrolled in Seattle joined during active infection and were followed longitudinally afterward.

Sequenced: peripheral blood. V usage is TRBV6-6 and J usage is TRBJ2-1, with 15 bases lining up with TRBD2. The clonotype comes from a woman aged 55-69 years with COVID-19, enrolled during active disease. The CDR3 here is CASSPRTSGGVEQFF. The CDR3 nucleotides are TGTGCCAGCAGCCCTAGGACTAGCGGGGGGGTAGAGCAGTTCTTC.